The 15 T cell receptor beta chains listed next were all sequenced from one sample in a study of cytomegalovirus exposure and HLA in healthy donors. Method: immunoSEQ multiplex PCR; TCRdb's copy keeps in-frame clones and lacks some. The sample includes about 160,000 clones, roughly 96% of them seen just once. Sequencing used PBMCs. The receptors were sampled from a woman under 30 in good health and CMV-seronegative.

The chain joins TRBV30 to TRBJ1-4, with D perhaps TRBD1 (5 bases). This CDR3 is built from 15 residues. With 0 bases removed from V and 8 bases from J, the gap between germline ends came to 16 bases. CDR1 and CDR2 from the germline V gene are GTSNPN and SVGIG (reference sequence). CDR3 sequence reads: CAWSVGAGTSEKLFF. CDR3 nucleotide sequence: TGTGCCTGGAGTGTCGGGGCAGGGACTTCGGAAAAACTGTTTTTT.

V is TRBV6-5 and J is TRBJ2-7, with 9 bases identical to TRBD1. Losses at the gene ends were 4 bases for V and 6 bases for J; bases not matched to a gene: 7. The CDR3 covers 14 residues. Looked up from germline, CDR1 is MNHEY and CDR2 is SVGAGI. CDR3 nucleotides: TGTGCCAGCAGTTTTGGACAGGGGACCCCCGAGCAGTACTTC. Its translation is CASSFGQGTPEQYF.

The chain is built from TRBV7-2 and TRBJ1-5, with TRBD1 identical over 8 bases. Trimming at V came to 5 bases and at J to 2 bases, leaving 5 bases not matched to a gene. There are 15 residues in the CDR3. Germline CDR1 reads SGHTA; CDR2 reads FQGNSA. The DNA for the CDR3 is TGTGCCAGCAGCCGCGGACAGGGCGGCAATCAGCCCCAGCATTTT. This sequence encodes CASSRGQGGNQPQHF.

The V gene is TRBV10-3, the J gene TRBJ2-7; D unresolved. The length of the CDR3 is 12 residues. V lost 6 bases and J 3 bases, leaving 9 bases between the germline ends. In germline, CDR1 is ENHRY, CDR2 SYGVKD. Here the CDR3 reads CAISQDFYEQYF. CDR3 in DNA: TGTGCCATCAGCCAGGATTTCTACGAGCAGTACTTC.

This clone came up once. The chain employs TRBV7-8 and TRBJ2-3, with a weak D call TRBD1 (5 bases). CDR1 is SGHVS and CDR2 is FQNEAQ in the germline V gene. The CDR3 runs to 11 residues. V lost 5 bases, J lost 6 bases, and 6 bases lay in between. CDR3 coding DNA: TGTGCCAGCAGCGCAGGGGATACGCAGTATTTT. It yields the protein CASSAGDTQYF.

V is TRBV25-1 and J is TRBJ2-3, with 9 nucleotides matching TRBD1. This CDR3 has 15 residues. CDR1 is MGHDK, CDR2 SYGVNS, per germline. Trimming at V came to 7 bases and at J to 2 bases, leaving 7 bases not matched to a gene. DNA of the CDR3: TGTGCCAGCACCAGGGGACAGGGAATCACAGATACGCAGTATTTT. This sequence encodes CASTRGQGITDTQYF.

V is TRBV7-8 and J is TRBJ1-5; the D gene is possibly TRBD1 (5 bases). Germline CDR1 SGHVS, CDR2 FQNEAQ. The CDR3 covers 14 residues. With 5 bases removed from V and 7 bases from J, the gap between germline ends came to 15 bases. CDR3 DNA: TGTGCCAGCAGCCCTCGTTGGGGGGGACAGCCCCAGCATTTT. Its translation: CASSPRWGGQPQHF.

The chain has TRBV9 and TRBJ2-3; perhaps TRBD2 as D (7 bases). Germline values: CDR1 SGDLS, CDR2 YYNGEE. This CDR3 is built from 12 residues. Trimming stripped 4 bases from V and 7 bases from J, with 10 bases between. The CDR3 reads CASSTGGHTQYF. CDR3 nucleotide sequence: TGTGCCAGCAGCACCGGGGGGCATACGCAGTATTTT.

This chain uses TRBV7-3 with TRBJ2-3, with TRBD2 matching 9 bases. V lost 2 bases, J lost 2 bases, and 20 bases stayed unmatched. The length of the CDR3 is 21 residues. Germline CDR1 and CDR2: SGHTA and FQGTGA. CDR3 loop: CASSLYASLAGVRTDTDTQYF. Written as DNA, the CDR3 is TGTGCCAGCAGCTTATATGCATCGTTAGCGGGGGTCAGGACCGACACAGATACGCAGTATTTT.

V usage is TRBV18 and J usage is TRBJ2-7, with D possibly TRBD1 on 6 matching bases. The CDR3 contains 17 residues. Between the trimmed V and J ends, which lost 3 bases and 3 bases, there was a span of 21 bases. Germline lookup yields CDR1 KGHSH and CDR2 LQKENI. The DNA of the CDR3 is TGTGCCAGCTCACCTTTTATGACAGGTTGGAATTACTACGAGCAGTACTTC. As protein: CASSPFMTGWNYYEQYF.

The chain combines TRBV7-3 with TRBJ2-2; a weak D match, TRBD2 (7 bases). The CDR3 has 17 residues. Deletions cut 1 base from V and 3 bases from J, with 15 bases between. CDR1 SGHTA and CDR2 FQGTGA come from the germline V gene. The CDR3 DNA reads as TGTGCCAGCAGCTTAAGAGGGGGGGCCTCCTACACCGGGGAGCTGTTTTTT. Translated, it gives CASSLRGGASYTGELFF.

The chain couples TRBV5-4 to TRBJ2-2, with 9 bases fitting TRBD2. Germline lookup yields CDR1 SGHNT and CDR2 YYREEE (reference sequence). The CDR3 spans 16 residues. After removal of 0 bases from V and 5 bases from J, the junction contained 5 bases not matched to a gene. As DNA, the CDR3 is TGTGCCAGCAGCTTGGGTGGTAGCGGGGGTACCGGGGAGCTGTTTTTT. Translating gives CASSLGGSGGTGELFF.

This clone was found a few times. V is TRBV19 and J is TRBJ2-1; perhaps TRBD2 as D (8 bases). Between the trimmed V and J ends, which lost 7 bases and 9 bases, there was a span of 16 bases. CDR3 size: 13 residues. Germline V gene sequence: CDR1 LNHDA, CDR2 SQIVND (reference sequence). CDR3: CASTGGAGGEQFF. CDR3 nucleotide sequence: TGTGCCAGTACGGGAGGGGCAGGGGGTGAGCAGTTCTTC.

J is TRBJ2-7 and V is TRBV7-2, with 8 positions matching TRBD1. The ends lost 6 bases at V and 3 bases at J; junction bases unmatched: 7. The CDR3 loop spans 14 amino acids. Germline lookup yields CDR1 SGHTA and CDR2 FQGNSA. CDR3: CASSRSGTGYEQYF. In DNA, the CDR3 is TGTGCCAGCAGTCGGTCCGGGACAGGCTACGAGCAGTACTTC.

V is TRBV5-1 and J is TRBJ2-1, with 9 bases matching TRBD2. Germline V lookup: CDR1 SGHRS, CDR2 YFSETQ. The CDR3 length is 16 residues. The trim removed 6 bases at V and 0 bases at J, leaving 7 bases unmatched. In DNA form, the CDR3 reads TGCGCCAGCACGAGCGCGGGGGGGAGCTCCTACAATGAGCAGTTCTTC. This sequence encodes CASTSAGGSSYNEQFF.